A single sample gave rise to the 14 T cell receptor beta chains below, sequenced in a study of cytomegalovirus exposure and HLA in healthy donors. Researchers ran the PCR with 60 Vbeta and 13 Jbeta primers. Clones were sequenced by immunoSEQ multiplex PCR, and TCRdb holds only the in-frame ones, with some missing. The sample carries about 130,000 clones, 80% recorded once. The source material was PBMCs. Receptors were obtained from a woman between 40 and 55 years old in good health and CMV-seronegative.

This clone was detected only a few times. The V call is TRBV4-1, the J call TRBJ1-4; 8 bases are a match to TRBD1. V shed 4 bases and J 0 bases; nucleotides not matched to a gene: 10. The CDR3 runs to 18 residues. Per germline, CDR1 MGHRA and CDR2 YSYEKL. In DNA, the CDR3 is TGCGCCAGCAGCCCTGGACAGGGATGGGTTGCAACTAATGAAAAACTGTTTTTT. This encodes CASSPGQGWVATNEKLFF.

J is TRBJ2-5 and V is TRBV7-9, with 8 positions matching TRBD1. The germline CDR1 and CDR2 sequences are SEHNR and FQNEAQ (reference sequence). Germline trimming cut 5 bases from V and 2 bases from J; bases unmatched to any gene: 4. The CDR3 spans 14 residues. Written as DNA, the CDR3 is TGTGCCAGCAGCCGAGGGGACAGGCAAGAGACCCAGTACTTC. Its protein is CASSRGDRQETQYF. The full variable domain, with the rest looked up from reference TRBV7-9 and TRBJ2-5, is DTGVSQNPRHKITKRGQNVTFRCDPISEHNRLYWYRQTLGQGPEFLTYFQNEAQLEKSRLLSDRFSAERPKGSFSTLEIQRTEQGDSAMYLCASSRGDRQETQYFGPGTRLLVL.

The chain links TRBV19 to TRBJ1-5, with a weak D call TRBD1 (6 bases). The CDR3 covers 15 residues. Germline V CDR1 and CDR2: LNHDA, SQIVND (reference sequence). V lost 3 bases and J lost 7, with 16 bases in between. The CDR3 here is CASSMTRGHNQPQHF. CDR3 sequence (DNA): TGTGCCAGTAGTATGACCAGGGGCCACAACCAGCCCCAGCATTTT.

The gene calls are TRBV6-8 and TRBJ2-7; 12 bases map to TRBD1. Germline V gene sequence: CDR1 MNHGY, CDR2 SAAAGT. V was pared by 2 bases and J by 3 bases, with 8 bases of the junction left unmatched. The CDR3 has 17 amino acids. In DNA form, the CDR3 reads TGTGCCAGCAGTTACCGACCGGGACAGGGGGCCCTCTACGAGCAGTACTTC. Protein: CASSYRPGQGALYEQYF.

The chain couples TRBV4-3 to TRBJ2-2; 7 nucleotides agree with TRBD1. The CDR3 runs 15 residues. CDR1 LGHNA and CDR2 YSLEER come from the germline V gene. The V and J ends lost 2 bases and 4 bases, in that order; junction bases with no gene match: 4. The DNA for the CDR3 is TGCGCCAGCAGCCAACCGACAGGGCGCACCGGGGAGCTGTTTTTT. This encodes CASSQPTGRTGELFF.

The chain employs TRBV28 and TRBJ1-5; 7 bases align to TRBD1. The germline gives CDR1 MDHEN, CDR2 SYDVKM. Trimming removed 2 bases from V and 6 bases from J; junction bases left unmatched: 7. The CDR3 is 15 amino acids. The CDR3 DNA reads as TGTGCCAGCAGTTTAACAGGGGTGGGAGGTCAGCCCCAGCATTTT. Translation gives CASSLTGVGGQPQHF.

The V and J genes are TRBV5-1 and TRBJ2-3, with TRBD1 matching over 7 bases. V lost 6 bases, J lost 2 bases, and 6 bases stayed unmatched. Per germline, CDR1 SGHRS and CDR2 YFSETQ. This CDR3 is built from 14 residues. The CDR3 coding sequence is TGCGCCAGCAATATACAGGGGTACACAGATACGCAGTATTTT. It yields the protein CASNIQGYTDTQYF.

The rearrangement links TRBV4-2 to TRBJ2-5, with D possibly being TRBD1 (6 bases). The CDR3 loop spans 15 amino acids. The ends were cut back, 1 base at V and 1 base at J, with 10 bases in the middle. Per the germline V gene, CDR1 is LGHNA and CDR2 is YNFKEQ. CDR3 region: CASSQVQGRQETQYF. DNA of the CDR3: TGTGCCAGCAGCCAAGTGCAGGGGCGCCAAGAGACCCAGTACTTC.

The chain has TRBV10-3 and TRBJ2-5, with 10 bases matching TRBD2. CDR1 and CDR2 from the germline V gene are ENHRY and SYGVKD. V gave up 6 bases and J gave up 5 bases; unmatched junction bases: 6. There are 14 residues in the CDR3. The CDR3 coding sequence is TGTGCCATCAGCCAGCGGGAGGGCCGTGAGACCCAGTACTTC. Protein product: CAISQREGRETQYF.

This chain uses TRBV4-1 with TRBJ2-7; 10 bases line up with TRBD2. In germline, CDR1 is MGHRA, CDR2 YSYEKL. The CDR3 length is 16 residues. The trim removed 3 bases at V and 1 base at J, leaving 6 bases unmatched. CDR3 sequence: CASSQPTSGKSYEQYF. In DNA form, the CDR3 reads TGCGCCAGCAGCCAGCCCACTAGCGGGAAGTCCTACGAGCAGTACTTC.

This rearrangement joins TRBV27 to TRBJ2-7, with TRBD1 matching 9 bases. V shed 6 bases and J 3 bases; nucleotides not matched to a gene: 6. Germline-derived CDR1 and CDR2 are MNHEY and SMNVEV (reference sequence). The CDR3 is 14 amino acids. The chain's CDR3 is CASSWGQGNYEQYF. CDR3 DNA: TGTGCCAGCAGCTGGGGACAGGGTAACTACGAGCAGTACTTC.

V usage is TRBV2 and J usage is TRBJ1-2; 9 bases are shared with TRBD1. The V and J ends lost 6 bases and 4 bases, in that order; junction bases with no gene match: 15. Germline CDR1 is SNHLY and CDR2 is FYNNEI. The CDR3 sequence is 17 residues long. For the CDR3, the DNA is TGTGCCAGCAGAGCTCAGGGACAGGGCAACGGGGGCTATGGCTACACCTTC. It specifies CASRAQGQGNGGYGYTF.

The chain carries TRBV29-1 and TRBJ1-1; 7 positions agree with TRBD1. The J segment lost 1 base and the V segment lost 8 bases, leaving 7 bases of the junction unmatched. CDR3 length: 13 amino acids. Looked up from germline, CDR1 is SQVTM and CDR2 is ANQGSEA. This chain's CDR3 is CSSQTGKNTEAFF. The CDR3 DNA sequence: TGCAGCTCCCAGACAGGGAAGAACACTGAAGCTTTCTTT.

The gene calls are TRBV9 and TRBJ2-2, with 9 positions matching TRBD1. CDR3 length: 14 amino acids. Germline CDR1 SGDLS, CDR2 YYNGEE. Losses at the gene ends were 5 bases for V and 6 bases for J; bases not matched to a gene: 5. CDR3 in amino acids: CASRRTGGSGELFF. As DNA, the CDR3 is TGTGCCAGCAGGCGAACAGGGGGCTCCGGGGAGCTGTTTTTT.